These T cell receptor beta chains were read from a single sample in a study of T cell responses to AZD1222 COVID-19 vaccine. The protocol was immunoSEQ multiplex PCR, while the TCRdb copy is restricted to in-frame clones and leaves out a portion. The sample lists approximately 110,000 clones; roughly 90% were seen once. The specimen was peripheral blood, collected on day 0 of AZD1222 vaccination. These receptors were taken from an adult in good health. Each CDR3 is given with its conserved first and last residue.

v_gene	j_gene	CDR3aa
TRBV5-1	TRBJ1-1	CASSLADNTEAFF
TRBV27	TRBJ1-1	CASSLSAGPTEAFF
TRBV18	TRBJ1-6	CASSGTQNSPLHF
TRBV12-3/TRBV12-4	TRBJ1-2	CASSFRAGDGYTF
TRBV4-2	TRBJ1-2	CASSQGDRSEGYTF
TRBV18	TRBJ1-1	CASSPGISRDTEAFF
TRBV27	TRBJ2-5	CASSYSGLAGGKTQYF
TRBV27	TRBJ2-2	CASREWGASTGELFF
TRBV25-1	TRBJ1-6	CASSGRIGLNSPLHF
TRBV5-4	TRBJ2-7	CASSPGTGGYEQYF
TRBV7-8	TRBJ2-7	CASSLEAPASYEQYF
TRBV11-3	TRBJ2-7	CASSLGAGSPYEQYF
TRBV20-1	TRBJ2-7	CSASKGEVRDYEQYF
TRBV6-5	TRBJ1-6	CASSMGGTPNSPLHF
TRBV9	TRBJ2-7	CASSGGTGVEQYF
TRBV6-5	TRBJ1-4	CASSLTGNNEKLFF
TRBV27	TRBJ1-6	CASSLFATVGYNSPLHF
TRBV21-1	TRBJ2-7	CASSGRAGEQYF
TRBV19	TRBJ1-5	CASSIGAELNQPQHF
TRBV27	TRBJ1-3	CASRQQGSGNTIYF
TRBV10-3	TRBJ1-3	CAISERAVSSGNTIYF
TRBV4-1	TRBJ1-2	CASSQGDRAYGYTF
TRBV18	TRBJ1-2	CASSPPQSESQGYTF
TRBV7-3	TRBJ2-7	CASSLGPFPSYEQYF
TRBV27	TRBJ2-3	CASSLRNTDTQYF
TRBV10-3	TRBJ1-2	CAISKDGNYGYTF
TRBV2	TRBJ1-1	CASEVGSTEAFF
TRBV20-1	TRBJ2-1	CSASRWEGLSDNEQFF
TRBV6-5	TRBJ2-7	CASSLAGGSSYEQYF
TRBV5-6	TRBJ2-2	CASSFLTSGGPNTGELFF
TRBV19	TRBJ1-1	CARSRTGWGTEAFF
TRBV7-2	TRBJ1-3	CASSLALGGGSGNTIYF
TRBV7-2	TRBJ2-3	CASSNSVGTDTQYF
TRBV7-9	TRBJ2-7	CASSSGSTSGYEQYF
TRBV5-1	TRBJ1-1	CASSFQGGTNTEAFF
TRBV24-1	TRBJ2-3	CATSEANTDTQYF
TRBV29-1	TRBJ1-2	CSVPGQNLNYGYTF
TRBV18	TRBJ1-2	CASSQESDYGYTF
TRBV2	TRBJ2-1	CASSDVRPDEQFF
TRBV7-3	TRBJ1-3	CASSPRLAVGNTIYF
TRBV5-6	TRBJ1-5	CASSSGSGNQPQHF
TRBV6-5	TRBJ1-6	CASSFRSSYNSPLHF
TRBV6-2/TRBV6-3	TRBJ1-4	CASSYRGPATNEKLFF
TRBV30	TRBJ2-1	CAWSVGGVDEQFF
TRBV15	TRBJ1-4	CATSRDGQPNEKLFF
TRBV7-9	TRBJ2-3	CASSSPVSGGAEDTQYF
TRBV3-1/TRBV3-2	TRBJ2-3	CASSSPGLAADTQYF
TRBV15	TRBJ1-2	CATSSRGRDYGYTF
TRBV30	TRBJ1-5	CAWSADPLPNQPQHF
TRBV30	TRBJ1-1	CAWLSPEEGQSFMNTEAFF
TRBV6-5	TRBJ1-4	CASRKVATNEKLFF
TRBV12-5	TRBJ2-5	CASGPGQGAGETQYF